The 25 T cell receptor beta chains below were found in one sample sequenced in a study of blood T cell repertoires in COVID-19. Generated by immunoSEQ multiplex PCR, the TCRdb table keeps only in-frame clones and is missing some. Among some 510,000 clones listed, 88% were seen once. The sample was PBMCs or T cells enriched from blood (not recorded which). The origin of the receptors is a woman aged 40 to 50 who had recovered from COVID-19.

The J gene is TRBJ1-2, the V gene TRBV6-5; 7 positions match TRBD1. Germline V CDR1 and CDR2: MNHEY, SVGAGI. V gave up 2 bases and J gave up 4 bases; unmatched junction bases: 1. This CDR3 contains 13 residues. This CDR3 reads CASSYGTVYGYTF. CDR3 DNA sequence: TGTGCCAGCAGTTACGGGACAGTCTATGGCTACACCTTC.

The V gene is TRBV13, the J gene TRBJ1-1; a weak D match, TRBD1 (5 bases). The CDR3 contains 15 residues. Trimming took off 4 bases at V and 0 bases at J, with 12 bases between the two ends. Germline V CDR1 and CDR2: PRHDT, FYEKMQ (reference sequence). DNA for the CDR3: TGTGCCAGCAGCTACCTGACAGACGTGAACACTGAAGCTTTCTTT. Protein sequence: CASSYLTDVNTEAFF.

The chain carries TRBV7-9 and TRBJ1-1, with D perhaps TRBD1 (6 bases). Trimming removed 7 bases at V and 3 bases at J, with 15 bases between. The CDR3 is made up of 14 amino acids. Germline values: CDR1 SEHNR, CDR2 FQNEAQ (reference sequence). In DNA, the CDR3 is TGTGCCAGCAATACACAGGGTGGCGACACTGAAGCTTTCTTT. It encodes CASNTQGGDTEAFF.

The chain has TRBV29-1 and TRBJ2-7, with D perhaps matching TRBD1 (6 bases). With 5 bases removed from V and 0 bases from J, the gap between germline ends came to 14 bases. This CDR3 has 14 residues. The germline V gene encodes CDR1 SQVTM and CDR2 ANQGSEA. The CDR3 DNA is TGCAGCGTTCGTTCCGGGACACGCTCCTACGAGCAGTACTTC. Translated, it gives CSVRSGTRSYEQYF.

The sample holds one count of this clone. This sequence joins TRBV14 and TRBJ2-3, with D possibly being TRBD2 (5 bases). The CDR3 sequence is 15 residues long. The germline V gene has CDR1 SGHDN and CDR2 FVKESK. Trimming shortened V by 4 bases and J by 0 bases, and 11 bases separated the two germline ends. In DNA form, the CDR3 reads TGTGCCAGCAGCCGACGAGGGTTTAGCACAGATACGCAGTATTTT. This encodes CASSRRGFSTDTQYF.

The chain is built from TRBV5-6 and TRBJ1-2; 8 bases line up with TRBD1. The J segment lost 5 bases and the V segment lost 0 bases, leaving 6 bases of the junction unmatched. The CDR3 has 15 residues. Germline CDR1 and CDR2: SGHDT and YYEEEE. CDR3 in amino acids: CASSLGQGAVYGYTF. The CDR3, as DNA: TGTGCCAGCAGCTTGGGTCAGGGGGCTGTGTATGGCTACACCTTC.

In the case of this clone: The sample contains more than one DNA sequence encoding this CDR3. The chain couples TRBV7-9 to TRBJ2-7; possible D gene TRBD1, 5 bases. Trimming left V 0 bases short and J 2 bases short, with 8 bases between. Germline CDR1 SEHNR, CDR2 FQNEAQ (reference sequence). The CDR3 contains 14 residues. CDR3 bases: TGTGCCAGCAGCTTAGCGGCAGGGACCTACGAGCAGTACTTC. Translating gives CASSLAAGTYEQYF.

J is TRBJ1-2 and V is TRBV24-1; D remains ambiguous. The V end was cut by 7 bases, the J end by 4 bases, with 9 bases between. CDR1 KGHDR and CDR2 SFDVKD come from the germline V gene. The CDR3 consists of 12 residues. The CDR3 nucleotides read TGTGCCACCAGCGAGCTTGGCTATGGCTACACCTTC. Residues: CATSELGYGYTF.

The chain recombines TRBV9 with TRBJ1-1, with 7 bases fitting TRBD1. Germline V gives CDR1 SGDLS, CDR2 YYNGEE. J was trimmed by 2 bases and V by 3 bases; bases with no gene match: 7. This CDR3 is built from 15 residues. The CDR3 loop is CASSASGQRNTEAFF. The CDR3 DNA is TGTGCCAGCAGCGCATCGGGACAGCGAAACACTGAAGCTTTCTTT.

This clone was detected once. The rearrangement links TRBV5-1 to TRBJ2-7; 8 bases line up with TRBD2. Trimming removed 3 bases from V and 0 bases from J; junction bases left unmatched: 8. The CDR3 runs to 16 residues. CDR1 SGHRS and CDR2 YFSETQ come from the germline V gene. The CDR3 protein is CASSSGRGASSYEQYF. Here the CDR3 DNA reads TGCGCCAGCAGCTCGGGGCGGGGGGCTAGCTCCTACGAGCAGTACTTC.

This rearrangement joins TRBV27 to TRBJ1-1, with TRBD1 matching 7 bases. Germline V gene data show CDR1 as MNHEY and CDR2 as SMNVEV (reference sequence). This CDR3 has 15 amino acids. V shed 4 bases and J 5 bases; nucleotides not matched to a gene: 10. The CDR3 bases are TGTGCCAGCAGTTACATAGACAGGGTAAGGACTGAAGCTTTCTTT. It encodes CASSYIDRVRTEAFF.

This chain joins TRBV4-3 and TRBJ1-2; 8 nucleotides match TRBD1. CDR3 length: 17 amino acids. V dropped 1 base and J dropped 5; count of bases not matched to a gene: 12. CDR1 and CDR2 (germline): LGHNA, YSLEER. The CDR3 DNA reads TGCGCCAGCAGCCAAGCTGCCACGCGGGACAGGTATTATGGCTACACCTTC. It translates to CASSQAATRDRYYGYTF.

This clone was counted a few times. This rearrangement joins TRBV5-1 to TRBJ1-1; the D gene is possibly TRBD1 (5 bases). Germline V CDR1 and CDR2: SGHRS, YFSETQ. Trimming took 0 bases from V and 3 from J, leaving 18 bases between them. This CDR3 has 17 amino acids. CDR3 sequence: CASSLAHDSRGDTEAFF. The CDR3 coding sequence is TGCGCCAGCAGCTTGGCCCATGACAGCCGGGGGGACACTGAAGCTTTCTTT.

This chain joins TRBV14 and TRBJ2-1; TRBD2 matches 10 bases. The CDR3 runs to 17 residues. The germline V gene has CDR1 SGHDN and CDR2 FVKESK. The junction had 13 bases not matched to a gene; V was cut back by 4 bases and J by 7 bases. CDR3 region: CASSPSWAGLAVNEQFF. In DNA, the CDR3 is TGTGCCAGCAGCCCCAGCTGGGCCGGACTAGCGGTAAATGAGCAGTTCTTC.

The gene calls are TRBV6-5 and TRBJ2-7, with D perhaps matching TRBD2 (5 bases). The CDR3 covers 15 residues. CDR1 is MNHEY, CDR2 SVGAGI, per germline. Trimming stripped 2 bases from V and 2 bases from J, with 13 bases between. As DNA, the CDR3 is TGTGCCAGCAGTTACAAGGGAAGCGGAGCCTACGAGCAGTACTTC. Its protein product is CASSYKGSGAYEQYF.

This rearrangement joins TRBV5-1 to TRBJ2-7, with 9 bases aligning to TRBD2. After removal of 2 bases from V and 6 bases from J, the junction contained 12 bases not matched to a gene. The CDR3 spans 16 residues. The germline V gene encodes CDR1 SGHRS and CDR2 YFSETQ. CDR3 in DNA: TGCGCCAGCAGCTTCCTCCTTAGCGGGAGTGAGGGCGAGCAGTACTTC. Its protein is CASSFLLSGSEGEQYF.

The chain carries TRBV7-6 and TRBJ1-2; no clear D. This CDR3 comprises 14 residues. CDR1 is SGHVS and CDR2 is FNYEAQ in the germline V gene. The V end was cut by 5 bases, the J end by 4 bases, with 14 bases between. CDR3 sequence reads: CASSPPGQTYGYTF. CDR3 sequence (DNA): TGTGCCAGCAGCCCGCCGGGTCAGACCTATGGCTACACCTTC.

V gene TRBV24-1 combines with J gene TRBJ2-1; TRBD1 matches 7 bases. V lost 3 bases, J lost 6 bases, and 10 bases stayed unmatched. This CDR3 has 16 residues. CDR1 and CDR2 (germline): KGHDR, SFDVKD. The CDR3 protein is CATSDATGSSINEQFF. DNA of the CDR3: TGTGCCACCAGTGATGCGACAGGGAGTTCCATCAATGAGCAGTTCTTC.

V usage is TRBV27 and J usage is TRBJ1-4, with TRBD1 as a possible D gene (6 bases). The CDR3 is 16 residues long. Trimming stripped 0 bases from V and 3 bases from J, with 11 bases between. Per the germline V gene, CDR1 is MNHEY and CDR2 is SMNVEV (reference sequence). CDR3 sequence (DNA): TGTGCCAGCAGTTTATCCAGGGGAGGGCCTAATGAAAAACTGTTTTTT. This codes for CASSLSRGGPNEKLFF. The variable domain in full, with the rest retrieved from reference TRBV27 and TRBJ1-4, is EAQVTQNPRYLITVTGKKLTVTCSQNMNHEYMSWYRQDPGLGLRQIYYSMNVEVTDKGDVPEGYKVSRKEKRNFPLILESPSPNQTSLYFCASSLSRGGPNEKLFFGSGTQLSVL.

V is TRBV5-1 and J is TRBJ2-7; TRBD1 agrees at 7 bases. The ends lost 4 bases at V and 3 bases at J; junction bases unmatched: 10. This CDR3 is built from 15 residues. The germline V gene has CDR1 SGHRS and CDR2 YFSETQ. CDR3 DNA: TGCGCCAGCAGCCTTGGGAGACAGGGAGACTACGAGCAGTACTTC. Its protein is CASSLGRQGDYEQYF. The full variable domain, completed using reference TRBV5-1 and TRBJ2-7, is KAGVTQTPRYLIKTRGQQVTLSCSPISGHRSVSWYQQTPGQGLQFLFEYFSETQRNKGNFPGRFSGRQFSNSRSEMNVSTLELGDSALYLCASSLGRQGDYEQYFGPGTRLTVT.

The J gene is TRBJ1-2, the V gene TRBV29-1, with D perhaps matching TRBD1 (6 bases). Trimming stripped 5 bases from V and 5 bases from J, with 9 bases between. This CDR3 has 11 residues. Germline CDR1 and CDR2: SQVTM and ANQGSEA. This chain's CDR3 is CSVRGAYGYTF. In nucleotides, the CDR3 is TGCAGCGTTCGGGGGGCATATGGCTACACCTTC.

This chain links TRBV6-5 with TRBJ1-2; TRBD1 matches 9 bases. V shed 7 bases, J shed 8 bases, and the junction held 8 bases outside the gene matches. Germline assignment: CDR1 MNHEY and CDR2 SVGAGI. The CDR3 is 13 amino acids. CDR3 coding DNA: TGTGCCAGCAATACAGGGGGCCCCCCGGGCTACACCTTC. This codes for CASNTGGPPGYTF.

This clone was picked up one time. The V and J genes are TRBV18 and TRBJ1-1; 7 bases agree with TRBD1. The germline V gene encodes CDR1 KGHSH and CDR2 LQKENI. The ends lost 5 bases at V and 4 bases at J; junction bases unmatched: 13. The CDR3 is 16 residues long. The CDR3 DNA reads TGTGCCAGCTCAGAACCCTCCTCCGACAGGGTCACTGAAGCTTTCTTT. Its protein is CASSEPSSDRVTEAFF.

This clone was found once. The chain carries TRBV6-5 and TRBJ1-3; no firm D call. Germline V gives CDR1 MNHEY, CDR2 SVGAGI. The CDR3 contains 15 residues. The V end lost 0 bases, the J end lost 0 bases, and 6 bases lay between the germline ends. The CDR3 nucleotides are TGTGCCAGCAGTTACTCACCAGGCTCTGGAAACACCATATATTTT. Its protein is CASSYSPGSGNTIYF.

The chain has TRBV28 and TRBJ2-7, with D perhaps matching TRBD2 (6 bases). Germline V gene sequence: CDR1 MDHEN, CDR2 SYDVKM. Trimming removed 2 bases from V and 4 bases from J, with 15 bases in between. The CDR3 is 15 amino acids. The CDR3: CASSLAVGSGYEQYF. CDR3 bases: TGTGCCAGCAGTTTAGCTGTCGGGAGTGGGTACGAGCAGTACTTC. The full variable domain, completed using reference TRBV28 and TRBJ2-7, is DVKVTQSSRYLVKRTGEKVFLECVQDMDHENMFWYRQDPGLGLRLIYFSYDVKMKEKGDIPEGYSVSREKKERFSLILESASTNQTSMYLCASSLAVGSGYEQYFGPGTRLTVT.